Sequencing of this TCR beta chain was carried out in a study of blood T cell repertoires in COVID-19 (dated by TCRdb to the early 2020s). Looking at the study overall: Collaborator samples came from the United States, Italy and Spain and covered acute and convalescent phases of COVID-19. The prospective study material was composed of cDNA or gDNA derived from T cells, B-cell-depleted T cells, or PBMCs. Deeply sampled blood TCRbeta repertoires from subjects exposed to, actively infected with, or recovered from COVID-19 were included in the dataset. The repertoires were released in a freely available public database intended as a resource for research on the immune response to SARS-CoV-2. The samples were drawn from two sources: the first 160 participants of the ongoing ImmuneRACE study, and over 950 subjects contributed by 6 global collaborators. Nearly every sample came with metadata listing a de-identified subject ID, COVID-19 status, age in years and sex. Where HLA class I and class II types were available, the types were taken from metadata supplied by the sample provider, not from assay-based typing.

TCRbeta CDR3 regions were amplified from genomic DNA by means of the immunoSEQ Assay, a bias-controlled multiplex PCR. The study's processing was this. The number of nucleated cells in each sample was estimated from the amplification of reference gene primers within the assay. To quantify the absolute abundance of each unique TCRbeta CDR3 rearrangement, sequence reads were collapsed and filtered. For each sample, productive Simpson clonality was calculated by taking the square root of Simpson's diversity index across productive rearrangements. Held by TCRdb, this immuneACCESS table contains in-frame sequences only and omits some clones. Under half of the omission traces to an unresolved V gene where checked; the cause of the rest is unknown. V and J calls and clone size are as listed in that table; D and trimming were resolved from the DNA. This sample comprises 70,000 to 100,000 clones, around nine tenths of them detected only once. The ten most abundant clones make up less than 6% of the sample.

Collaborating institutions collected whole blood in K2EDTA tubes following their own protocols. For TCRbeta analysis, collaborators shipped samples as frozen whole blood, isolated PBMCs, or DNA extracted from either of those sample types. Taken from the germline V gene, the CDR1 and CDR2 loops are SGHTA and FQGNSA. There are 13 amino acids in the CDR3, from cysteine to phenylalanine inclusive. The only DNA kept is the CDR3, 39 bases in frame from the first base. V lost 4 bases and J lost 6 bases; the stretch between them is 9 bases long. Comments on this clone: What this receptor recognizes is not known. No base quality values were provided; no much bigger clone lies one nucleotide off.

The investigation overall reported the following: Clinical and demographic metadata were provided uncurated, with the amount varying by source and participant.

The source is a woman aged 80 or over with active COVID-19. Sequenced sample: peripheral blood. This chain is built from TRBV7-2 and TRBJ2-2; a confident D gene designation cannot be given. DNA sequence: TGTGCCAGCAGCTACACCCTAGCCGGGGAGCTGTTTTTT. Its translation reads: CASSYTLAGELFF. Joined to the reference TRBV7-2 and TRBJ2-2 proteins, this CDR3 gives the full variable domain: GAGVSQSPSNKVTEKGKDVELRCDPISGHTALYWYRQSLGQGLEFLIYFQGNSAPDKSGLPSDRFSAERTGGSVSTLTIQRTQQEDSAVYLCASSYTLAGELFFGEGSRLTVL.